One and the same sample provided the 12 T cell receptor beta chains below, sequenced in a study of sequential checkpoint blockade in melanoma. The data were produced by immunoSEQ multiplex PCR, yet TCRdb's version contains in-frame clones alone and is incomplete. The profile shows about 9,300 clones, 25% to 30% of them singletons. Treatment in this sample: randomized to nivolumab then ipilimumab (arm A) or the reverse (arm B). The material sequenced was tumor tissue (inferred from file names), taken from a patient given nivolumab and ipilimumab in sequence. These receptor sequences come from a human donor with melanoma.

There are a few counts of this clone. The gene calls are TRBV6-8 and TRBJ1-2, with 7 bases identical to TRBD1. CDR1 and CDR2 (germline): MNHGY, SAAAGT. With V trimmed by 10 bases and J by 4 bases, 6 bases remained unmatched. The CDR3 is made up of 12 amino acids. The CDR3 region is CAIATGVYGYTF. CDR3 nucleotide sequence: TGTGCCATCGCCACAGGGGTCTATGGCTACACCTTC.

The chain employs TRBV28 and TRBJ1-6; 7 nucleotides match TRBD1. The CDR3 is made up of 18 amino acids. Germline loops: CDR1 MDHEN, CDR2 SYDVKM. The ends lost 6 bases at V and 2 bases at J; junction bases unmatched: 13. CDR3 nucleotide sequence: TGTGCCAGCAGCTTCGCCCCCTCCGACAGGGCCTATAATTCACCCCTCCACTTT. This encodes CASSFAPSDRAYNSPLHF. Complete variable domain (other parts from reference TRBV28 and TRBJ1-6): DVKVTQSSRYLVKRTGEKVFLECVQDMDHENMFWYRQDPGLGLRLIYFSYDVKMKEKGDIPEGYSVSREKKERFSLILESASTNQTSMYLCASSFAPSDRAYNSPLHFGNGTRLTVT.

V usage is TRBV18 and J usage is TRBJ2-7; a possible D gene is TRBD1 (5 bases). Trimming left V 2 bases short and J 0 bases short, with 11 bases between. CDR3 length: 15 residues. Germline V gene lookup returns CDR1 KGHSH and CDR2 LQKENI. The CDR3 here is CASSPGAGLSYEQYF. CDR3 nucleotide sequence: TGTGCCAGCTCACCAGGGGCAGGTCTCTCCTACGAGCAGTACTTC.

At least ten counts were recorded for this clone. V and J are TRBV11-3 and TRBJ1-4; D might be TRBD1 (6 bases). The CDR3 is 15 residues long. The V gene's germline CDR1 is SGHNT and CDR2 YENEEA. The ends were cut back, 5 bases at V and 4 bases at J, with 14 bases in the middle. The CDR3 DNA sequence: TGTGCCAGCAGCGCAACAGGGTCCCTTAATGAAAAACTGTTTTTT. Encoded protein: CASSATGSLNEKLFF.

The chain couples TRBV6-8 to TRBJ1-1, with D unclear. Trimming took off 5 bases at V and 1 base at J, with 11 bases between the two ends. This CDR3 spans 14 amino acids. Per the germline V gene, CDR1 is MNHGY and CDR2 is SAAAGT. The CDR3 bases are TGTGCCAGCAGTGCAGAGGGCAGGAACACTGAAGCTTTCTTT. This translates into CASSAEGRNTEAFF.

The V and J genes are TRBV5-1 and TRBJ2-6; 8 bases are a match to TRBD1. The V gene's germline CDR1 is SGHRS and CDR2 YFSETQ. This CDR3 comprises 17 residues. The ends lost 5 bases at V and 0 bases at J; junction bases unmatched: 7. In DNA form, the CDR3 reads TGCGCCAGCAGTACCGGAACAGGGGGCTCTGGGGCCAACGTCCTGACTTTC. It is translated as CASSTGTGGSGANVLTF.

This clone was observed a handful of times. The V gene is TRBV6-8, the J gene TRBJ1-6; D is unclear. CDR1 and CDR2 (germline): MNHGY, SAAAGT. Between the trimmed V and J ends, which lost 6 bases and 0 bases, there was a span of 18 bases. The CDR3 has 18 residues. CDR3 sequence reads: CASSPAGYFSSYNSPLHF. CDR3 coding DNA: TGTGCCAGCAGCCCTGCGGGATACTTCAGCTCCTATAATTCACCCCTCCACTTT.

The chain links TRBV19 to TRBJ2-3, with TRBD2 matching over 8 bases. The CDR3 is 15 amino acids. Germline V gives CDR1 LNHDA, CDR2 SQIVND (reference sequence). The trim removed 5 bases at V and 4 bases at J, leaving 8 bases unmatched. CDR3 residues: CASSAGGVGADTQYF. As DNA, the CDR3 is TGTGCCAGTAGTGCGGGGGGCGTGGGCGCAGATACGCAGTATTTT.

The rearrangement uses TRBV5-1 and TRBJ2-1; D remains unclear. CDR3 size: 14 residues. Germline CDR1 and CDR2: SGHRS and YFSETQ. Trimming took off 4 bases at V and 9 bases at J, with 17 bases between the two ends. This CDR3 is CASSEQRPVGEQFF. CDR3 sequence (DNA): TGCGCCAGCAGCGAGCAACGCCCGGTGGGTGAGCAGTTCTTC.

This clone is classed as medium-sized. The rearrangement links TRBV11-3 to TRBJ2-7; 7 nucleotides agree with TRBD2. J gave up 0 bases and V 4 bases, and 12 bases lay outside the gene matches. The CDR3 is 17 amino acids. Germline CDR1 and CDR2: SGHNT and YENEEA. This CDR3 is CASSSPPGGGSSYEQYV. CDR3 nucleotides: TGTGCCAGCAGCTCCCCCCCCGGGGGAGGGTCCTCCTACGAGCAGTACGTC.

The rearrangement joins TRBV5-1 to TRBJ1-4; no definite D call. The length of the CDR3 is 16 residues. CDR1 and CDR2 from the germline V gene are SGHRS and YFSETQ. The V end was cut by 4 bases, the J end by 5 bases, with 18 bases between. The CDR3 sequence is CASSPLFGGLNEKLFF. In nucleotides, the CDR3 is TGCGCCAGCAGCCCATTGTTCGGCGGACTAAATGAAAAACTGTTTTTT.

The V gene is TRBV10-2, the J gene TRBJ1-2; D perhaps matches TRBD1 (5 bases). The CDR3 sequence is 13 residues long. From germline, CDR1 is WSHSY and CDR2 SAAADI. Trimming removed 3 bases from V and 4 bases from J, with 9 bases in between. The CDR3 DNA reads TGCGCCAGCAGTGAAAGACAGCTCTATGGCTACACCTTC. This gives the protein CASSERQLYGYTF.